The following is a T cell receptor beta chain sequence with its context. This sample is part of a study of OX40 agonist ivuxolimab in advanced cancers. Germline V lookup: CDR1 LNHDA, CDR2 SQIVND (reference sequence). The CDR3 runs 14 residues. V lost 8 bases and J lost 5, with 18 bases in between. The repertoire was sequenced with immunoSEQ multiplex PCR; TCRdb's copy has only in-frame clones and lacks some. This table holds about 79,000 clones, roughly 91% found once. The chain couples TRBV19 to TRBJ1-2; D is unclear. The material sequenced was CD4+ or CD8+ T cells sorted from blood, taken in a trial of the OX40 agonist ivuxolimab. This clonotype originated in an adult with an advanced solid tumor such as melanoma, head and neck, liver or kidney cancer. CDR3 sequence reads: CASGQEGMVYGYTF. As DNA, the CDR3 is TGTGCCAGTGGGCAGGAGGGAATGGTTTATGGCTACACCTTC.